The clone carrying this TCR beta chain was seen at least ten times. The antigen remains unidentified. The time point: newly diagnosed GD, antithyroid drugs for less than 3 months. The TCR library was prepared using RNA isolated from PBMCs. The data were obtained in a study of regulatory T cells in long-lasting Graves disease. Study details: The antithyroid drugs taken by newly diagnosed Graves' patients had been used for under 3 months.

Study results and caveats: In persistent patients, shared public clonotypes (more than 2,500) outnumbered those in new patients (nearly 1,000).

Trimming cost V 1 base and J 5 bases, with 8 bases left between them. This CDR3 is built from 13 residues. Germline lookup yields CDR1 SEHNR and CDR2 FQNEAQ (reference sequence). Combining iRepertoire HTBI primers with Arm-PCR of CDR3 regions, the authors built TCR beta libraries. One entry per CDR3 protein results from TCRdb running MiXCR on the multiplex PCR reads. Seen here are roughly 500,000 distinct CDR3 sequences, about 12% observed once, and the top ten hold approximately 9%. The sample was also linked to a second study, of T cells in Graves' hyperthyroidism and ophthalmopathy. From that report: Stable Graves' hyperthyroidism denoted no ophthalmopathy progression over 18 months.

The chain links TRBV7-9 to TRBJ2-5; no reliable D call. Sample: peripheral blood mononuclear cells (PBMCs), taken at new diagnosis, from a patient treated with antithyroid drugs. This TCR came from a woman under 40 with Graves disease. The CDR3 sequence: CASSLGDLETQYF. Here the CDR3 DNA reads TGTGCCAGCAGCTTAGGAGATTTGGAGACCCAGTACTTC.